This T cell receptor beta chain was profiled in a study of shared T cell receptors in the human thymus. This CDR3 is 13 amino acids long. CDR1 is SGHKS, CDR2 YYEKEE, per germline (reference sequence). Trimming cost V 2 bases and J 5 bases, with 8 bases left between them. Profiled with immunoSEQ multiplex PCR; TCRdb holds only in-frame clones, not every one. The data contain hundreds of thousands of clones, roughly 86% of them singletons. In addition, the sample was reused for a study of human thymus T cells.

Sequencing was performed on thymocytes. The V call is TRBV5-5, the J call TRBJ1-5; no clear D. The sequence was obtained from a boy in the first two years of life with a congenital heart defect. CDR3 sequence: CASSFSTYQPQHF. Written as DNA, the CDR3 is TGTGCCAGCAGCTTTTCTACTTATCAGCCCCAGCATTTT.